These 6 T cell receptor beta chains originate from one sample sequenced in a study of PD-1 and CTLA-4 blockade in melanoma. The protocol was immunoSEQ multiplex PCR, while the TCRdb copy is restricted to in-frame clones and leaves out a portion. The data hold about 16,000 clones, with 70% observed a single time. Sequenced material: CD8+ T cells from peripheral blood, taken from a patient given anti-PD-1 treatment. The receptor source for this set is a human donor with melanoma.

The chain carries TRBV7-9 and TRBJ2-2, with 7 bases identical to TRBD2. V shed 5 bases and J 5 bases; nucleotides not matched to a gene: 8. The germline V gene has CDR1 SEHNR and CDR2 FQNEAQ (reference sequence). The CDR3 is 15 residues long. In nucleotides, the CDR3 is TGTGCCAGCAGCCCACCGGGAGGAGGGACCGGGGAGCTGTTTTTT. Amino acids: CASSPPGGGTGELFF.

This sequence joins TRBV2 and TRBJ2-5; D possibly corresponds to TRBD1 (7 bases). The CDR3 covers 16 residues. V was trimmed by 6 bases and J by 0 bases, leaving 17 bases between them. Germline CDR1 and CDR2: SNHLY and FYNNEI. The CDR3 DNA reads TGTGCCAGCAGGAGGGGGGACAGCATTTACCAAGAGACCCAGTACTTC. It codes for CASRRGDSIYQETQYF. Supplemented by reference TRBV2 and TRBJ2-5, the full variable domain reads EPEVTQTPSHQVTQMGQEVILRCVPISNHLYFYWYRQILGQKVEFLVSFYNNEISEKSEIFDDQFSVERPDGSNFTLKIRSTKLEDSAMYFCASRRGDSIYQETQYFGPGTRLLVL.

Comments on this clone: At one of its ends the junction is not consistent with the germline gene, which may arise from a read error. The chain links TRBV11-2 to TRBJ1-2; the D gene is possibly TRBD1 (5 bases). This CDR3 region has 15 residues. Germline V CDR1 and CDR2: SGHAT, FQNNGV. Written as DNA, the CDR3 is TGTGCCAGCAGTTTAGGGGACGGAGATTACTATGGCTACACCTTC. Its protein is CASSLGDGDYYGYTF.

This clone was observed once. The CDR3 spells CASSQEFDSGSYEQYF. The CDR3 DNA reads as TGCGCCAGCAGCCAAGAGTTCGACAGTGGATCTTACGAGCAGTACTTC. J is TRBJ2-7 and V is TRBV4-1; possibly TRBD1 for D (5 bases). The germline CDR1 and CDR2 sequences are MGHRA and YSYEKL. This CDR3 comprises 16 residues. Trimming stripped 0 bases from V and 4 bases from J, with 16 bases between.

The chain recombines TRBV6-1 with TRBJ2-7; TRBD2 might be the D (6 bases). Germline CDR1 reads MNHNS; CDR2 reads SASEGT. The V end was cut by 2 bases, the J end by 2 bases, with 10 bases between. The CDR3 consists of 14 residues. The CDR3 is CASSELRGPYEQYF. The CDR3 nucleotides read TGTGCCAGCAGTGAATTGCGGGGTCCCTACGAGCAGTACTTC.

V is TRBV3-1 (or the pseudogene TRBV3-2) and J is TRBJ2-7; D remains ambiguous. CDR3 length: 14 residues. Germline loops: CDR1 LGHDT, CDR2 YNNKEL (reference sequence). Trimming took off 0 bases at V and 3 bases at J, with 9 bases between the two ends. For the CDR3, the DNA is TGTGCCAGCAGCCAAGAGGCCCTGAGCTACGAGCAGTACTTC. Its protein product is CASSQEALSYEQYF.